This T cell receptor (beta chain) was documented in a study of shared clonotypes between healthy human individuals. Study conclusions and caveats: About 5% of naive CD4 clonotypes were shared across a handful of donors.

The CDR3 runs to 12 residues. Germline-derived CDR1 and CDR2 are SGHRS and YFSETQ. This clone occurred a few times. Its target is not known. One junction end disagrees with the germline gene, perhaps due to a read error. CD4+ cells underwent separation, giving CD45RA+ naive and CD45RA-negative memory subsets. Using immunoSEQ multiplex PCR, the repertoire was profiled, and TCRdb retains in-frame clones only, with some absent. This sample has about 960,000 clones, with more than 75% found just once. This chain links TRBV5-1 with TRBJ2-7; D is unresolved. This TCR was sampled from a man aged 18 to 29 in good health. Sequenced sample: memory CD4+ T cells sorted from blood. The sample's subset: CD45RA-negative fraction. CDR3 residues: CASSLAGYDQYF. CDR3 DNA: TGCGCCAGCAGCTTGGCCGGATACGATCAGTACTTC.